The 18 T cell receptor beta chains below all came from one sample that was sequenced in a study of cytomegalovirus exposure and HLA in healthy donors. The study ran its PCR with 60 Vbeta and 13 Jbeta primers. The repertoire was sequenced with immunoSEQ multiplex PCR; TCRdb's copy has only in-frame clones and lacks some. Altogether under 150,000 clones are present, around 81% being singletons, with the ten largest covering about 0.74%. Sequenced: PBMCs. The source of these receptors is a young man in good health and CMV-seronegative.

The CDR3 DNA reads TGTGCCAGCAGCGTAGATGGAGGGGAGCAGTACTTC. Encoded protein: CASSVDGGEQYF. The rearrangement joins TRBV9 to TRBJ2-7; D is possibly TRBD2 (6 bases). Between the trimmed V and J ends, which lost 0 bases and 7 bases, there was a span of 8 bases. Germline CDR1 and CDR2: SGDLS and YYNGEE. The CDR3 has 12 residues.

The gene calls are TRBV6-6 and TRBJ1-1; D is ambiguous. Trimming left V 3 bases short and J 1 base short, with 15 bases between. The CDR3 loop spans 16 amino acids. Germline assignment: CDR1 MNHNY and CDR2 SVGAGI (reference sequence). CDR3 sequence reads: CASSYARERKNTEAFF. CDR3 sequence (DNA): TGTGCCAGCAGTTATGCGAGGGAGAGGAAGAACACTGAAGCTTTCTTT.

This clone was recorded only once. For the CDR3, the DNA is TGTGCCAGCAGACTTGGTGGGTCTAGCGGGGGTCGGGAAAACATTCAGTACTTC. It is translated as CASRLGGSSGGRENIQYF. This rearrangement joins TRBV28 to TRBJ2-4; 10 bases match TRBD2. The CDR3 length is 18 residues. Trimming took 6 bases from V and 5 from J; bases not matched to a gene: 16. In germline, CDR1 is MDHEN, CDR2 SYDVKM.

In its sample, this clone was seen once. The chain employs TRBV28 and TRBJ2-4; 9 nucleotides line up with TRBD2. Germline V gene lookup returns CDR1 MDHEN and CDR2 SYDVKM. The CDR3 is made up of 18 amino acids. V lost 8 bases, J lost 1 base, and 15 bases stayed unmatched. Here the CDR3 DNA reads TGTGCCAGCTGCGTCCTAGCGGGGAGTCAGCCCGCCAAAAACATTCAGTACTTC. Translating it yields CASCVLAGSQPAKNIQYF. Based on the CDR3 plus reference TRBV28 and TRBJ2-4, the full variable domain is DVKVTQSSRYLVKRTGEKVFLECVQDMDHENMFWYRQDPGLGLRLIYFSYDVKMKEKGDIPEGYSVSREKKERFSLILESASTNQTSMYLCASCVLAGSQPAKNIQYFGAGTRLSVL.

The chain couples TRBV29-1 to TRBJ1-3; 7 bases align to TRBD1. V lost 4 bases to trimming and J lost 2 bases; unmatched junction nucleotides: 5. This CDR3 contains 14 residues. Germline CDR1 SQVTM, CDR2 ANQGSEA. The CDR3 spells CSVGVGQAGNTIYF. CDR3 sequence (DNA): TGCAGCGTTGGAGTTGGACAGGCTGGAAACACCATATATTTT. Full variable domain (rest looked up from reference TRBV29-1 and TRBJ1-3): SAVISQKPSRDICQRGTSLTIQCQVDSQVTMMFWYRQQPGQSLTLIATANQGSEATYESGFVIDKFPISRPNLTFSTLTVSNMSPEDSSIYLCSVGVGQAGNTIYFGEGSWLTVV.

This chain joins TRBV27 and TRBJ2-1, with 10 bases identical to TRBD2. The germline CDR1 and CDR2 sequences are MNHEY and SMNVEV (reference sequence). CDR3 length equals 16 residues. Germline trimming cut 6 bases from V and 2 bases from J; bases unmatched to any gene: 7. CDR3 residues: CASSLIAGGTYNEQFF. For the CDR3, the DNA is TGTGCCAGCAGCCTAATAGCGGGGGGAACCTACAATGAGCAGTTCTTC.

The chain combines TRBV30 with TRBJ1-4; a possible D gene is TRBD1 (5 bases). The CDR3 is made up of 13 amino acids. The germline gives CDR1 GTSNPN, CDR2 SVGIG (reference sequence). V was clipped by 5 bases and J by 4 bases, with 11 bases between them. CDR3 residues: CAWGWQGNEKLFF. The CDR3 DNA is TGTGCCTGGGGTTGGCAGGGTAATGAAAAACTGTTTTTT.

The CDR3 protein is CASSLGTGAGYGYTF. CDR3 in DNA: TGTGCCAGCAGTTTGGGGACAGGGGCGGGCTATGGCTACACCTTC. The chain uses TRBV28 and TRBJ1-2; 10 positions match TRBD1. Germline lookup yields CDR1 MDHEN and CDR2 SYDVKM. The CDR3 runs to 15 residues. V lost 3 bases, J lost 4 bases, and 5 bases stayed unmatched.

The chain recombines TRBV6-1 with TRBJ2-3, with 9 bases identical to TRBD1. The J segment lost 1 base and the V segment lost 2 bases, leaving 4 bases of the junction unmatched. The CDR3 consists of 16 residues. CDR1 is MNHNS and CDR2 is SASEGT in the germline V gene. The CDR3 bases are TGTGCCAGCAGTGAAAGGACAGGGGCCGGCACAGATACGCAGTATTTT. This sequence encodes CASSERTGAGTDTQYF.

J is TRBJ2-7 and V is TRBV11-2, with TRBD1 as a possible D gene (6 bases). The germline CDR1 and CDR2 sequences are SGHAT and FQNNGV. Trimming left V 5 bases short and J 4 bases short, with 12 bases between. This CDR3 has 13 amino acids. CDR3 residues: CASSPNTGYEQYF. DNA for the CDR3: TGTGCCAGCAGCCCCAATACAGGGTACGAGCAGTACTTC.

The chain joins TRBV7-9 to TRBJ2-5; TRBD1 might be the D (6 bases). Germline V gives CDR1 SEHNR, CDR2 FQNEAQ (reference sequence). Deletions cut 1 base from V and 2 bases from J, with 11 bases between. This CDR3 is 15 amino acids long. CDR3 protein: CASSLETGLQETQYF. CDR3 in DNA: TGTGCCAGCAGCTTAGAAACAGGGCTGCAAGAGACCCAGTACTTC.

This clone was counted a single time. The CDR3 bases are TGTGCCACCAGCAGGCTTCTAGCGGGGGGGAATGCAGATACGCAGTATTTT. Its translation: CATSRLLAGGNADTQYF. J is TRBJ2-3 and V is TRBV15, with TRBD2 matching over 12 bases. J was trimmed by 4 bases and V by 3 bases; bases with no gene match: 8. The CDR3 contains 17 residues. Looked up from germline, CDR1 is LNHNV and CDR2 is YYDKDF (reference sequence).

Only a few counts were recorded for this clone. The rearrangement links TRBV14 to TRBJ2-1; D possibly corresponds to TRBD2 (5 bases). The germline gives CDR1 SGHDN, CDR2 FVKESK. The CDR3 is 13 residues long. V lost 6 bases and J lost 3, with 9 bases in between. CDR3 region: CASSGEIYNEQFF. In DNA form, the CDR3 reads TGTGCCAGCAGTGGGGAGATCTACAATGAGCAGTTCTTC.

The genes are TRBV6-6 and TRBJ1-5; D unclear. CDR1 and CDR2 (germline): MNHNY, SVGAGI (reference sequence). The V end was cut by 5 bases, the J end by 9 bases, with 11 bases between. The CDR3 is 12 amino acids. The CDR3 spells CASSPLASPQHF. The CDR3 region has the DNA TGTGCCAGCAGTCCCTTGGCCTCGCCCCAGCATTTT.

This chain links TRBV25-1 with TRBJ1-6; possible D gene TRBD1, 6 bases. This CDR3 spans 15 amino acids. Trimming took 8 bases from V and 0 from J, leaving 11 bases between them. Germline V CDR1 and CDR2: MGHDK, SYGVNS. CDR3 residues: CASQTGFSYNSPLHF. The CDR3 DNA reads as TGTGCCAGCCAAACAGGGTTCTCCTATAATTCACCCCTCCACTTT.

In regard to this clone: This sample includes further DNA sequences coding for the same CDR3. The chain links TRBV7-2 to TRBJ1-3; a weak D match, TRBD1 (6 bases). Trimming pared 2 bases from V and 7 bases from J, leaving 6 bases between. The CDR3 has 12 amino acids. Germline-derived CDR1 and CDR2 are SGHTA and FQGNSA. The CDR3 sequence: CASSLRGNTIYF. The CDR3 region has the DNA TGTGCCAGCAGCTTAAGGGGGAACACCATATATTTT.

This sequence joins TRBV5-1 and TRBJ1-6, with a tentative D call TRBD1 (5 bases). Deletions cut 0 bases from V and 13 bases from J, with 20 bases between. This CDR3 comprises 16 residues. Germline CDR1 reads SGHRS; CDR2 reads YFSETQ. The CDR3 protein is CASSLAAAGPLSPLHF. CDR3 coding DNA: TGCGCCAGCAGCTTGGCCGCCGCGGGACCGCTCTCGCCCCTCCACTTT. Full variable domain (missing parts from reference TRBV5-1 and TRBJ1-6): KAGVTQTPRYLIKTRGQQVTLSCSPISGHRSVSWYQQTPGQGLQFLFEYFSETQRNKGNFPGRFSGRQFSNSRSEMNVSTLELGDSALYLCASSLAAAGPLSPLHFGNGTRLTVT.

In DNA form, the CDR3 reads TGTGCCAGTAGTATCATCTACAACACCGGGGAGCTGTTTTTT. This gives the protein CASSIIYNTGELFF. The chain employs TRBV19 and TRBJ2-2, with D hard to call. V lost 3 bases and J 2 bases, leaving 7 bases between the germline ends. CDR1 and CDR2 (germline): LNHDA, SQIVND (reference sequence). This CDR3 has 14 residues.